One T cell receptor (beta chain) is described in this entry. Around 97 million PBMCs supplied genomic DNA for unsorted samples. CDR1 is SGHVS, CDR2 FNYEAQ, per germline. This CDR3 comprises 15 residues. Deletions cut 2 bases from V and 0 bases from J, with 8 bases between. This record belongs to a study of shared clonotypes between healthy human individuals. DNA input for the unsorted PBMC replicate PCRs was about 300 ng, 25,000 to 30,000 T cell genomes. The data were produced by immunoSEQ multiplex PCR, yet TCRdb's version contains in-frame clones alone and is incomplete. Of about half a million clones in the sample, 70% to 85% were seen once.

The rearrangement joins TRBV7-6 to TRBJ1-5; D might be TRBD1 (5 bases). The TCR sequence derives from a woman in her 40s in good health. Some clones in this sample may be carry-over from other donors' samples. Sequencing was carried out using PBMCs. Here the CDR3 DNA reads TGTGCCAGCAGCTTAAACGGACATAGCAATCAGCCCCAGCATTTT. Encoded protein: CASSLNGHSNQPQHF.